This TCR beta chain was captured in a study of cytomegalovirus exposure and HLA in healthy donors. Use of 60 Vbeta and 13 Jbeta primers characterized the PCR. Profiling relied on immunoSEQ multiplex PCR, and the TCRdb table lists in-frame clones only, not all of them. The table includes 220,000 or so clones, around 75% detected once. This CDR3 comprises 14 residues. Germline CDR1 and CDR2: SEHNR and FQNEAQ (reference sequence). V was shortened by 3 bases and J by 4 bases, with 12 bases between the two germline ends. Sample: PBMCs. This chain joins TRBV7-9 and TRBJ1-1; perhaps TRBD1 as D (6 bases). This TCR came from a woman in her 30s in good health and CMV-seronegative. The DNA of the CDR3 is TGTGCCAGCAGCTTTATTGCGGGGGCCACTGAAGCTTTCTTT. It yields the protein CASSFIAGATEAFF.